These 19 T cell receptor beta chains share one sample of origin, sequenced in a study of beta chain features in type 1 diabetes. Overall study findings and caveats: Shorter TCRB CDR3s, moderately but significantly so, were found in Type 1 diabetes patients in all four CD4+ subsets.

TCRB transcripts that were expressed got sequenced, as all of the isolated RNA had been reverse transcribed. Only in-frame clones appear in the TCRdb table, and some are missing; sequencing was by immunoSEQ multiplex PCR. The top ten clones hold roughly 0.3% of a sample with about 53,000 clones, about three fifths of them seen once. Which antigens these TCRs recognize remains unknown. The sample was stem cell memory CD4+ T cells from blood. The source is a woman aged 30 to 39 with type 1 diabetes.

Turning to this clone: The junction departs from the called germline gene at one end, perhaps through a read error. The genes are TRBV4-1 and TRBJ1-1; D gene unclear. The germline CDR1 and CDR2 sequences are MGHRA and YSYEKL. The CDR3 is 15 amino acids. The CDR3, as DNA: TGCGCCAGCGGCCAGCGGGTAGGCGAGCCGACGGGGGCTTTCTTT. Translated: CASGQRVGEPTGAFF.

The V gene is TRBV7-3, the J gene TRBJ1-1; D perhaps matches TRBD1 (5 bases). CDR1 is SGHTA, CDR2 FQGTGA, per germline. The CDR3 has 13 amino acids. The ends were cut back, 1 base at V and 6 bases at J, with 9 bases in the middle. CDR3: CASSLSPGAEAFF. The CDR3 nucleotides read TGTGCCAGCAGCTTAAGCCCGGGGGCTGAAGCTTTCTTT.

The chain carries TRBV19 and TRBJ1-2, with 10 bases matching TRBD1. Germline V lookup: CDR1 LNHDA, CDR2 SQIVND (reference sequence). J lost 4 bases, V lost 5 bases, and 10 bases had no gene match. This CDR3 has 16 amino acids. The CDR3, as DNA: TGTGCCAGTAGTTTAACCGGGACAGGGGACCGCTATGGCTACACCTTC. Translated, it gives CASSLTGTGDRYGYTF.

This sequence joins TRBV4-1 and TRBJ1-1; TRBD1 might be the D (5 bases). The CDR3 is 18 amino acids. V was clipped by 4 bases and J by 1 base, with 22 bases between them. Germline CDR1 is MGHRA and CDR2 is YSYEKL. DNA for the CDR3: TGCGCCAGCAGCCTAGCTCAGGGTATGGTCCTCGAGAACACTGAAGCTTTCTTT. Translated: CASSLAQGMVLENTEAFF.

The chain is built from TRBV13 and TRBJ2-3; a possible D gene is TRBD2 (5 bases). This CDR3 has 17 residues. Trimming pared 3 bases from V and 4 bases from J, leaving 20 bases between. Looked up from germline, CDR1 is PRHDT and CDR2 is FYEKMQ (reference sequence). CDR3: CASSFLRSGGRADTQYF. The CDR3 DNA follows: TGTGCCAGCAGCTTTCTGAGGAGCGGTGGGCGTGCAGATACGCAGTATTTT.

The rearrangement links TRBV19 to TRBJ1-1, with D possibly TRBD1 on 5 matching bases. This CDR3 is built from 13 residues. Germline-derived CDR1 and CDR2 are LNHDA and SQIVND (reference sequence). V lost 1 base, J lost 6 bases, and 9 bases lay in between. The CDR3: CASSIAWGAEAFF. The CDR3 DNA reads TGTGCCAGTAGTATAGCTTGGGGCGCTGAAGCTTTCTTT.

This rearrangement joins TRBV7-3 to TRBJ1-1; D remains ambiguous. Deletions cut 5 bases from V and 1 base from J, with 8 bases between. Germline CDR1 reads SGHTA; CDR2 reads FQGTGA. This CDR3 is built from 13 residues. CDR3 bases: TGTGCCAGCAGCGCATACTCGAACACTGAAGCTTTCTTT. This codes for CASSAYSNTEAFF.

The J gene is TRBJ1-2, the V gene TRBV28, with TRBD1 as a possible D gene (6 bases). Germline V lookup: CDR1 MDHEN, CDR2 SYDVKM. There are 13 residues in the CDR3. V dropped 3 bases and J dropped 7 bases, with 12 bases sitting between them. CDR3 sequence reads: CASSLSGASGYTF. DNA of the CDR3: TGTGCCAGCAGTTTGTCAGGGGCTAGTGGCTACACCTTC.

A single count supports this clone. This chain joins TRBV7-8 and TRBJ2-7; D is undetermined. The CDR3 is 11 residues long. V lost 3 bases to trimming and J lost 7 bases, with 7 bases between them. Germline V gene sequence: CDR1 SGHVS, CDR2 FQNEAQ. The CDR3 DNA is TGTGCCAGCAGCTTTACATGGGAGCAGTACTTC. This sequence encodes CASSFTWEQYF.

This clone has only a few counts. The chain links TRBV28 to TRBJ2-1, with TRBD2 matching over 13 bases. Germline lookup yields CDR1 MDHEN and CDR2 SYDVKM. With 6 bases clipped from V and 7 bases from J, the junction kept 12 bases outside the gene matches. The CDR3 has 17 residues. The CDR3 DNA reads as TGTGCCAGCAGCCGGCTTGGGACTAGCGGGAACCGGAATGAGCAGTTCTTC. Its translation is CASSRLGTSGNRNEQFF.

The chain couples TRBV28 to TRBJ2-3; TRBD1 matches at 7 bases. The germline V gene encodes CDR1 MDHEN and CDR2 SYDVKM. The V segment lost 6 bases and the J segment 4 bases; nucleotides outside the gene matches: 13. The CDR3 is 16 amino acids. The CDR3 DNA is TGTGCCAGCAGACTCTTACAGACAGGGCTGTCAGATACGCAGTATTTT. This encodes CASRLLQTGLSDTQYF.

This clone occurred a few times. This sequence joins TRBV28 and TRBJ2-2, with a weak D call TRBD1 (6 bases). The CDR3 covers 13 residues. In germline, CDR1 is MDHEN, CDR2 SYDVKM. Trimming took off 11 bases at V and 3 bases at J, with 13 bases between the two ends. Written as DNA, the CDR3 is TGTGCCGGGGCAGGGGCAGACACCGGGGAGCTGTTTTTT. Translated, it gives CAGAGADTGELFF.

This clone has more than one count but fewer than ten. This chain connects TRBV7-9 to TRBJ2-3; 10 nucleotides line up with TRBD2. V shed 3 bases and J 2 bases; nucleotides not matched to a gene: 2. CDR1 SEHNR and CDR2 FQNEAQ come from the germline V gene (reference sequence). CDR3 size: 15 residues. The CDR3 DNA follows: TGTGCCAGCAGCTTGGGGACTAGCGCCACAGATACGCAGTATTTT. Translated: CASSLGTSATDTQYF.

This clone has more than one count but fewer than ten. This chain uses TRBV18 with TRBJ2-1; 12 bases map to TRBD2. J was trimmed by 4 bases and V by 4 bases; bases with no gene match: 5. Germline values: CDR1 KGHSH, CDR2 LQKENI. The CDR3 covers 16 residues. CDR3 in DNA: TGTGCCAGCTCACTCCGGACTAGCGGGACGTACAATGAGCAGTTCTTC. Residues: CASSLRTSGTYNEQFF.

This chain joins TRBV5-5 and TRBJ2-7; no reliable D call. Germline values: CDR1 SGHKS, CDR2 YYEKEE (reference sequence). The CDR3 totals 15 residues. Trimming took 4 bases from V and 5 from J, leaving 19 bases between them. CDR3 DNA sequence: TGTGCCAGCAGCAAGATGGTAATAACTACCAACGAGCAGTACTTC. This encodes CASSKMVITTNEQYF.

This clone was detected only a few times. The chain uses TRBV25-1 and TRBJ2-3; 10 nucleotides line up with TRBD1. This CDR3 has 15 residues. The junction had 5 bases not matched to a gene; V was cut back by 6 bases and J by 2 bases. Germline loops: CDR1 MGHDK, CDR2 SYGVNS. The CDR3: CASSRQGALTDTQYF. The CDR3 DNA is TGTGCCAGCAGCAGACAGGGGGCCCTCACAGATACGCAGTATTTT.

CDR3 sequence reads: CASSLTGETDEQFF. The CDR3 coding sequence is TGCGCCAGCAGCTTGACAGGGGAAACGGATGAGCAGTTCTTC. This chain links TRBV5-1 with TRBJ2-1, with 7 nucleotides matching TRBD1. From germline, CDR1 is SGHRS and CDR2 YFSETQ. V trimming: 1 base; J trimming: 8 bases; junction bases outside the gene matches: 6. The CDR3 has 14 residues.

V and J are TRBV5-1 and TRBJ2-1; possibly TRBD2 for D (5 bases). The germline CDR1 and CDR2 sequences are SGHRS and YFSETQ. V was cut by 3 bases and J by 4 bases, with 11 bases left in between. The CDR3 contains 14 residues. This chain's CDR3 is CASSSTTSYNEQFF. The CDR3 DNA follows: TGCGCCAGCAGCTCCACTACTAGTTACAATGAGCAGTTCTTC.

The rearrangement joins TRBV5-8 to TRBJ2-7; D remains unclear. CDR1 and CDR2 (germline): SGHTS, YDEGEE. This CDR3 contains 13 residues. Trimming removed 1 base at V and 5 bases at J, with 10 bases between. CDR3 bases: TGTGCCAGCAGCTTGCAGGCCCAGCACGAGCAGTACTTC. Translation: CASSLQAQHEQYF.